This T cell receptor (beta chain) came from a study of OX40 agonist ivuxolimab in advanced cancers. Regarding the complete study: Ivuxolimab, which targeted the costimulatory receptor OX40 (CD134), was an agonistic, fully human IgG2 monoclonal antibody. Intravenous ivuxolimab was administered to patients every 2 weeks at six dose levels: 0.01, 0.1, 0.3, 1.5, 3 and 10 mg/kg. Among the roughly 52 dose-escalation patients, 19 had hepatocellular carcinoma, roughly 15 melanoma, 9 renal cell carcinoma and 9 head and neck cancer. The dose-escalation cohort was around 83% male with a mean age of around 64 years, ranging from roughly 23 to 80. Prior anti-PD-1, anti-PD-L1 or anti-CTLA-4 therapy was permitted, and checkpoint inhibitors had been received by less than 45% of dose-escalation patients. Partial responses occurred in three dose-escalation patients, of whom one had hepatocellular carcinoma and two had cutaneous melanoma. Peripheral TCRbeta sequencing was intended to test whether TCR sequence diversity was altered and clonal T-cell expansion was caused by ivuxolimab. The paper describes the monotherapy dose-escalation part (N ≈ 52 patients) of the phase I trial of ivuxolimab. Paper-wide results and their limitations: At doses of 0.1 to 3.0 mg/kg, clonal expansion of both CD4+ and CD8+ T cells in blood was seen between baseline and week 6. After ivuxolimab, expanded clones were on average more numerous among CD8+ T cells than among CD4+ T cells. In the 0.1-3.0 mg/kg groups, partial responders were among the patients with the lowest normalized peripheral clonal expansion, particularly in CD8+ T cells. Low levels of normalized T-cell clonal expansion were also seen in some patients who did not respond. The antigen specificity of the clonally expanded peripheral T cells was not determined.

In the case of this clone: Its antigen is not yet known. Per-base quality was not reported, and no clone a single base away is much larger than it.

For sequencing of the TCRbeta CDR3 region, genomic DNA was extracted from the sorted cells. The immunoSEQ Assay was used to sequence the TCRbeta CDR3 regions. In its TCRdb copy, this immuneACCESS table keeps in-frame sequences only and misses some clones. Where compared with another copy, unresolved V genes explain less than half of these, and the others have no known cause. The sample records about 26,000 clones, nearly 80% of which are singletons. Of the sample, about 23% is held by the ten largest clones. Patients with a history of autoimmune disease or receiving systemic immunosuppression were excluded from the trial. Peripheral blood for TCR sequencing was drawn from every dose cohort at baseline, at cycle 4 day 1 and at cycle 7 day 1. The samples were drawn from a first-in-human, open-label, multicenter phase I dose-escalation trial of ivuxolimab. Adults with locally advanced or metastatic melanoma, renal cell carcinoma, hepatocellular carcinoma or head and neck squamous cell carcinoma were enrolled in the trial. Before TCR sequencing, CD4+ T cells and CD8+ T cells from peripheral blood were sorted into separate populations.

CDR1 and CDR2 (MGHRA, YSYEKL) derive from the germline V gene. V gives up 0 bases and J gives up 4 bases, and the segment between their germline ends measures 9 bases. The CDR3, cysteine through phenylalanine, is 14 amino acids long. Only the CDR3 portion is preserved as DNA: 42 bases, with reading frame beginning at the first base. Material: CD4+ or CD8+ T cells sorted from blood, obtained in a trial of the OX40 agonist ivuxolimab. This clonotype was obtained from an adult with an advanced solid tumor such as melanoma, head and neck, liver or kidney cancer. The chain is assembled from TRBV4-1 and TRBJ1-2; the D gene cannot be resolved reliably. The nucleotide sequence reads TGCGCCAGCAGCCAAGATCGAATACTCTATGGCTACACCTTC. It translates as CASSQDRILYGYTF.